The entry below describes one T cell receptor (beta chain). The data belong to a study of blood T cell repertoires in COVID-19. The CDR3 is 16 residues long. The germline V and J ends were trimmed by 0 bases and 7 bases, with 13 bases remaining between them. Looked up from germline, CDR1 is LGHNA and CDR2 is YSLEER. Profiling relied on immunoSEQ multiplex PCR, and the TCRdb table lists in-frame clones only, not all of them. The table shows 100,000 to 150,000 clones, with around 82% occurring only once. This TCR came from a man aged 25 to 40 with COVID-19, enrolled during active disease. The rearrangement links TRBV4-3 to TRBJ1-6, with D perhaps TRBD1 (5 bases). Material for sequencing was peripheral blood. The CDR3 DNA sequence: TGCGCCAGCAGCCAAGACGGGGCCGGGGGGAATTCACCCCTCCACTTT. It codes for CASSQDGAGGNSPLHF.